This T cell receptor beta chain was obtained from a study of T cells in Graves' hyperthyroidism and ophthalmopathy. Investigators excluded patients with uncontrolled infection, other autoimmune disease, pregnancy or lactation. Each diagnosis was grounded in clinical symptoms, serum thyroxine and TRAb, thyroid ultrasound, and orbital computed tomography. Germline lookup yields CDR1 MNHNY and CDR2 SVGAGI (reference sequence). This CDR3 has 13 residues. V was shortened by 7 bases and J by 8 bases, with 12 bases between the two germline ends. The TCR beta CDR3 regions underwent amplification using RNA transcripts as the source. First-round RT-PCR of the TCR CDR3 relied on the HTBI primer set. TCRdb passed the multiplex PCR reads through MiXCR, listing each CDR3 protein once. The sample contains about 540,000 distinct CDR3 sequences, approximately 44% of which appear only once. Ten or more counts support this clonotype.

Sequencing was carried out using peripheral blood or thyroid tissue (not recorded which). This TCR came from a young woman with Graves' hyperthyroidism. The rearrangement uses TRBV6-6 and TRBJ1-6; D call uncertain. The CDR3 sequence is CASTPGSYSPLHF. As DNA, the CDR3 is TGTGCCAGCACTCCGGGTAGTTATTCACCCCTCCACTTT.